The 27 T cell receptor beta chains listed next were all sequenced from one sample in a study of long-term antiretroviral therapy in people with HIV. The authors ran the immunoSEQ assay, v3.0, at survey level. TCRdb's table, derived via immunoSEQ multiplex PCR, lists solely in-frame clones and lacks some. This table holds some 6,000 clones, under 85% found once. The sequences come from unsorted PBMCs, collected 0.5 years before starting antiretroviral therapy. These receptors were taken from a man in his forties or fifties with HIV.

The genes are TRBV7-9 and TRBJ1-1; no reliable D call. Trimming cost V 1 base and J 0 bases, with 6 bases left between them. Germline CDR1 reads SEHNR; CDR2 reads FQNEAQ (reference sequence). The CDR3 contains 14 residues. The CDR3 loop reads CASSLEVMNTEAFF. DNA of the CDR3: TGTGCCAGCAGCTTAGAGGTTATGAACACTGAAGCTTTCTTT.

The chain couples TRBV7-8 to TRBJ2-2; no clear D. Germline CDR1 and CDR2: SGHVS and FQNEAQ. The CDR3 spans 13 residues. Trimming left V 5 bases short and J 5 bases short, with 9 bases between. CDR3 sequence: CASSPSMTGELFF. The DNA of the CDR3 is TGTGCCAGCAGCCCAAGTATGACCGGGGAGCTGTTTTTT. Full variable domain (outside the CDR3, taken from reference TRBV7-8 and TRBJ2-2): GAGVSQSPRYKVAKRGQDVALRCDPISGHVSLFWYQQALGQGPEFLTYFQNEAQLDKSGLPSDRFFAERPEGSVSTLKIQRTQQEDSAVYLCASSPSMTGELFFGEGSRLTVL.

The chain links TRBV13 to TRBJ1-4; TRBD1 is a possible D gene (5 bases). The CDR3 is 15 amino acids. Germline V gives CDR1 PRHDT, CDR2 FYEKMQ (reference sequence). V was cut by 4 bases and J by 8 bases, with 17 bases left in between. CDR3 loop: CASSSLPGPREKLFF. The CDR3 DNA reads as TGTGCCAGCAGCTCTCTCCCGGGACCACGGGAAAAACTGTTTTTT.

V usage is TRBV25-1 and J usage is TRBJ1-1; no clear D gene. Germline values: CDR1 MGHDK, CDR2 SYGVNS. Trimming removed 5 bases from V and 1 base from J, with 8 bases in between. The CDR3 consists of 13 residues. In DNA, the CDR3 is TGTGCCAGCAGTCTGCAGACGAACACTGAAGCTTTCTTT. It codes for CASSLQTNTEAFF.

This clone is categorized as medium-sized. The gene calls are TRBV28 and TRBJ1-2; tentative D call: TRBD1 (6 bases). CDR1 and CDR2 (germline): MDHEN, SYDVKM. The CDR3 spans 15 residues. The V end was cut by 4 bases, the J end by 4 bases, with 16 bases between. CDR3 in amino acids: CASSSGEGVFYGYTF. For the CDR3, the DNA is TGTGCCAGCAGTTCGGGAGAGGGGGTTTTCTATGGCTACACCTTC.

This clone was observed a handful of times. The chain combines TRBV9 with TRBJ2-7, with D perhaps TRBD1 or TRBD2 (5 bases each). CDR1 is SGDLS, CDR2 YYNGEE, per germline. The CDR3 contains 14 residues. Between the trimmed V and J ends, which lost 3 bases and 0 bases, there was a span of 10 bases. CDR3 in DNA: TGTGCCAGCAGCGGCAGGGACGGCTCCTACGAGCAGTACTTC. Translation: CASSGRDGSYEQYF.

Remarks on this clone: Different DNA sequences within this sample yield the same CDR3. The rearrangement joins TRBV5-1 to TRBJ2-7, with TRBD2 matching 12 bases. This CDR3 region has 14 residues. J lost 4 bases, V lost 4 bases, and 3 bases had no gene match. Germline V gene lookup returns CDR1 SGHRS and CDR2 YFSETQ. In DNA, the CDR3 is TGCGCCAGCAGCAAGGGACTAGCGGGTTACGAGCAGTACTTC. This codes for CASSKGLAGYEQYF.

The chain has TRBV4-1 and TRBJ1-6, with TRBD1 matching 8 bases. This CDR3 spans 15 amino acids. Germline values: CDR1 MGHRA, CDR2 YSYEKL. The V gene end was trimmed by 0 bases and the J gene end by 9 bases; junction bases not matched to a gene: 4. The CDR3 loop reads CASSQDDRGRSPLHF. CDR3 nucleotide sequence: TGCGCCAGCAGCCAAGATGACAGGGGCCGTTCACCCCTCCACTTT.

This clone appeared a few times. The rearrangement joins TRBV7-6 to TRBJ1-2; perhaps TRBD1 as D (5 bases). The germline CDR1 and CDR2 sequences are SGHVS and FNYEAQ. The CDR3 extends over 14 amino acids. Between the trimmed V and J ends, which lost 1 base and 7 bases, there was a span of 13 bases. The CDR3, as DNA: TGTGCCAGCAGCTTAGGGCAGGGAGGTGTTGGCTACACCTTC. The encoded protein is CASSLGQGGVGYTF.

The gene calls are TRBV12-5 and TRBJ2-3; 9 positions match TRBD2. The germline V gene has CDR1 LGHNT and CDR2 FRNRAP. Trimming cost V 1 base and J 3 bases; bases outside gene matches: 5. The CDR3 is 16 residues long. The CDR3 region has the DNA TGTGCTAGTGGTTTGGCCCTTAGCGGGGGAACAGATACGCAGTATTTT. This translates into CASGLALSGGTDTQYF.

The V gene is TRBV30, the J gene TRBJ2-7; D ambiguous. CDR3 size: 14 residues. Germline CDR1 and CDR2: GTSNPN and SVGIG (reference sequence). Trimming cost V 1 base and J 0 bases, with 10 bases left between them. Written as DNA, the CDR3 is TGTGCCTGGAGTGAAGAAGGTTCCTCCTACGAGCAGTACTTC. Its translation is CAWSEEGSSYEQYF.

The chain is built from TRBV5-8 and TRBJ2-7; 10 bases map to TRBD1. The CDR3 is made up of 15 amino acids. V lost 0 bases and J lost 2; bases outside the gene matches: 2. CDR1 and CDR2 (germline): SGHTS, YDEGEE. The CDR3 spells CASSLGTGGTYEQYF. CDR3 coding DNA: TGTGCCAGCAGCTTGGGGACAGGGGGAACCTACGAGCAGTACTTC.

V gene TRBV7-8 combines with J gene TRBJ2-7, with D possibly TRBD2 on 7 matching bases. Trimming removed 3 bases from V and 2 bases from J, with 14 bases in between. Germline CDR1 SGHVS, CDR2 FQNEAQ. There are 15 residues in the CDR3. The DNA for the CDR3 is TGTGCCAGCAGCTTTCGGGGGGCCAACGCCTACGAGCAGTACTTC. It encodes CASSFRGANAYEQYF.

The chain uses TRBV6-6 and TRBJ2-2, with 9 bases fitting TRBD1. The CDR3 loop spans 16 amino acids. CDR1 MNHNY and CDR2 SVGAGI come from the germline V gene (reference sequence). The ends lost 5 bases at V and 5 bases at J; junction bases unmatched: 9. CDR3 DNA sequence: TGTGCCAGCAGTACAAGGACAGGGGTTGAAACCGGGGAGCTGTTTTTT. Translation gives CASSTRTGVETGELFF.

This chain uses TRBV6-5 with TRBJ2-7; a weak D match, TRBD2 (5 bases). Germline V CDR1 and CDR2: MNHEY, SVGAGI. V lost 3 bases and J 0 bases, leaving 12 bases between the germline ends. CDR3 length: 15 residues. CDR3 protein: CASSYEGPFSYEQYF. In nucleotides, the CDR3 is TGTGCCAGCAGTTATGAGGGCCCCTTCTCCTACGAGCAGTACTTC.

The chain employs TRBV28 and TRBJ2-7, with TRBD1 matching over 7 bases. This CDR3 contains 15 residues. The V gene end was trimmed by 6 bases and the J gene end by 2 bases; junction bases not matched to a gene: 10. The V gene's germline CDR1 is MDHEN and CDR2 SYDVKM. CDR3 DNA: TGTGCCAGCAGCGAAACAGGGGTAGTAACCTACGAGCAGTACTTC. Translation: CASSETGVVTYEQYF.

The chain carries TRBV5-1 and TRBJ2-7; tentatively, D is TRBD1 or TRBD2 (5 bases each). The germline V and J ends were trimmed by 7 bases and 0 bases, with 8 bases remaining between them. The germline gives CDR1 SGHRS, CDR2 YFSETQ. The CDR3 extends over 12 amino acids. This CDR3 reads CASGGSSYEQYF. The CDR3 nucleotides read TGCGCCAGCGGGGGTTCCTCCTACGAGCAGTACTTC. The complete variable domain, with remaining parts taken from reference TRBV5-1 and TRBJ2-7, reads KAGVTQTPRYLIKTRGQQVTLSCSPISGHRSVSWYQQTPGQGLQFLFEYFSETQRNKGNFPGRFSGRQFSNSRSEMNVSTLELGDSALYLCASGGSSYEQYFGPGTRLTVT.

The chain links TRBV11-2 to TRBJ1-5, with 10 bases fitting TRBD1. The germline V gene encodes CDR1 SGHAT and CDR2 FQNNGV. Trimming cost V 5 bases and J 4 bases; bases outside gene matches: 5. CDR3 size: 15 residues. Written as DNA, the CDR3 is TGTGCCAGCAGCACGGGACAGGGGAAAAATCAGCCCCAGCATTTT. Protein: CASSTGQGKNQPQHF.

The J gene is TRBJ1-5, the V gene TRBV27, with D uncertain. Germline V gene data show CDR1 as MNHEY and CDR2 as SMNVEV (reference sequence). This CDR3 has 15 amino acids. Trimming removed 5 bases at V and 4 bases at J, with 15 bases between. The CDR3 nucleotides read TGTGCCAGCAGTAAATACGGCGGACCTAATCAGCCCCAGCATTTT. Translating it yields CASSKYGGPNQPQHF.

The chain joins TRBV4-3 to TRBJ1-2, with 11 positions matching TRBD1. Germline assignment: CDR1 LGHNA and CDR2 YSLEER. The CDR3 is 14 amino acids. V was clipped by 4 bases and J by 4 bases; unmatched bases: 2. CDR3 sequence (DNA): TGCGCCAGCAGCCCCGGACAGGGGGCCTATGGCTACACCTTC. Its protein is CASSPGQGAYGYTF.

The chain employs TRBV20-1 and TRBJ2-7, with a weak D call TRBD1 (6 bases). The V and J ends lost 6 bases and 9 bases respectively, with 15 bases between them. Germline V gene sequence: CDR1 DFQATT, CDR2 SNEGSKA (reference sequence). The CDR3 runs 11 residues. The CDR3 DNA is TGCAGTGCCGCAACAGGGCCGATGCAGTACTTC. Protein: CSAATGPMQYF.

The chain joins TRBV30 to TRBJ1-2; 10 bases are shared with TRBD1. CDR3 size: 13 residues. CDR1 and CDR2 from the germline V gene are GTSNPN and SVGIG (reference sequence). V was pared by 5 bases and J by 6 bases, with 6 bases of the junction left unmatched. CDR3 DNA sequence: TGTGCCTGGGGGGGACAGGGGAGACATGGCTACACCTTC. Its protein product is CAWGGQGRHGYTF.

The chain links TRBV9 to TRBJ1-1, with D tentatively TRBD1 (6 bases). CDR3 length equals 14 residues. V lost 2 bases to trimming and J lost 5 bases, with 13 bases between them. CDR1 SGDLS and CDR2 YYNGEE come from the germline V gene. CDR3 in DNA: TGTGCCAGCAGCGTGGGGTCCCAGGGGACTGAAGCTTTCTTT. This codes for CASSVGSQGTEAFF.

CDR3 DNA sequence: TGTGCCAGCAGTTTATCGACAGGGACCCTCTATGGCTACACCTTC. Its translation: CASSLSTGTLYGYTF. V gene TRBV27 combines with J gene TRBJ1-2; 7 nucleotides align to TRBD1. Germline CDR1 reads MNHEY; CDR2 reads SMNVEV (reference sequence). This CDR3 has 15 residues. Unmatched junction bases numbered 5, after V lost 0 bases and J lost 4 bases.

CDR3 nucleotides: TGTGCCAGCAAAGGATCCTCTGGGGCCAACGTCCTGACTTTC. It specifies CASKGSSGANVLTF. J is TRBJ2-6 and V is TRBV5-8; no clear D. The CDR3 sequence is 14 residues long. The germline V gene has CDR1 SGHTS and CDR2 YDEGEE. Trimming took 6 bases from V and 0 from J, leaving 7 bases between them.

The V call is TRBV7-9, the J call TRBJ1-6; no definite D call. Germline V lookup: CDR1 SEHNR, CDR2 FQNEAQ (reference sequence). This CDR3 is 13 amino acids long. V was trimmed by 1 base and J by 7 bases, leaving 5 bases between them. The DNA of the CDR3 is TGTGCCAGCAGCTTAGACGGGAATTCACCCCTCCACTTT. Translated, it gives CASSLDGNSPLHF.

This rearrangement joins TRBV5-5 to TRBJ1-5; the D gene is possibly TRBD1 (5 bases). The V and J ends lost 1 base and 7 bases respectively, with 12 bases between them. The CDR3 contains 14 residues. Looked up from germline, CDR1 is SGHKS and CDR2 is YYEKEE (reference sequence). The CDR3 DNA reads TGTGCCAGCAGCTTGCAGGGAGCCGGACAGCCCCAGCATTTT. This translates into CASSLQGAGQPQHF.